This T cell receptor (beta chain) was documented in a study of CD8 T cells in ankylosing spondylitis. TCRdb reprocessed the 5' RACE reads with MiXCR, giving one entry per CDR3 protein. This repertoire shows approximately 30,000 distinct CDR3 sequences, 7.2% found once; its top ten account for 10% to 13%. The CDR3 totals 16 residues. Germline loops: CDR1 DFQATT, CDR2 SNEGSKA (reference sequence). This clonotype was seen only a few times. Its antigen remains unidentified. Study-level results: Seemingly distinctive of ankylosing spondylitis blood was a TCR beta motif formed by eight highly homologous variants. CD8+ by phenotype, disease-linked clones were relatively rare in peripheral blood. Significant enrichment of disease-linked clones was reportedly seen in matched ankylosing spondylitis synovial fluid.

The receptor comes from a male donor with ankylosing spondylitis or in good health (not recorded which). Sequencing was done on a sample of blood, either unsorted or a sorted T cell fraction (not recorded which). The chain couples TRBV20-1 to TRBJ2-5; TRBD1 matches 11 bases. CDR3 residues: CCASDAGQGDQETQYF. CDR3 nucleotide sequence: TGCTGCGCTAGTGATGCGGGACAGGGGGACCAAGAGACCCAGTACTTC.